The T cell receptor beta chain under discussion was sequenced for a study of tumor-infiltrating lymphocytes in primary liver carcinoma. Study as a whole: T1-T3 N0M0 was the stage of the tumors, which were roughly 4 to 11 cm across.

Remarks on this clonotype: A much larger clone differs by one base, so this may be a read error.

Total RNA amounting to around 530 ng was the source from which TCR beta cDNA was made with a constant-region primer. Three nested multiplex PCR rounds, a slightly modified ARM-PCR method, built the TCR beta libraries. The first two PCR rounds used TRBV1-TRBV30 primers with a Cbeta primer, nine to eleven cycles each. MiXCR was run by TCRdb on the multiplex PCR reads, yielding one entry per CDR3 protein. The repertoire holds under 200,000 distinct CDR3 sequences, with approximately 64% as singletons. Blood RNA came from unsorted whole blood; germline DNA was also extracted. The V segment lost 4 bases and the J segment 9 bases; nucleotides outside the gene matches: 9. There are 15 residues in the CDR3.

The specimen sequenced was peripheral blood. The chain employs TRBV12-3 or TRBV12-4 and TRBJ2-2; 9 bases line up with TRBD2. The clonotype was recovered from a woman aged 60-75 years with primary liver carcinoma and hepatitis B virus infection. In DNA, the CDR3 is TGTGCCAGCAGTTCCGGGACTAGCCGCGCCAGGGAGCTGTTTTTT. It translates to CASSSGTSRARELFF.